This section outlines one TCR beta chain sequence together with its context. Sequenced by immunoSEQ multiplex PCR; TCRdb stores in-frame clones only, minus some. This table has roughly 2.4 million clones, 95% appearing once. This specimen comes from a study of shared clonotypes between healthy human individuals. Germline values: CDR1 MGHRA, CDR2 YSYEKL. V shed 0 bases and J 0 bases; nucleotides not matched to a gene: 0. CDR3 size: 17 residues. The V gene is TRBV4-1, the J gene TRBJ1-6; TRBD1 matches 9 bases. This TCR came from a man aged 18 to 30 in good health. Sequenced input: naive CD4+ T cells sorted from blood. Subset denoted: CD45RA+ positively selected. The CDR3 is CASSQEGQGSYNSPLHF. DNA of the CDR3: TGCGCCAGCAGCCAAGAGGGACAGGGCTCCTATAATTCACCCCTCCACTTT.